This T cell receptor (beta chain) comes out of a study of blood T cell repertoires in COVID-19. This clone appeared once. Trimming cost V 0 bases and J 2 bases, with 7 bases left between them. The V gene's germline CDR1 is KGHSY and CDR2 FQNENV. This CDR3 spans 15 amino acids. TCRdb's table, derived via immunoSEQ multiplex PCR, lists solely in-frame clones and lacks some. Of about 300,000 clones listed, nearly 90% are singletons. The V call is TRBV16, the J call TRBJ2-2, with D maybe TRBD2 (6 bases). The source of this sequence is a young woman who had recovered from COVID-19. Sequences were obtained from PBMCs or T cells enriched from blood (not recorded which). The chain's CDR3 is CASSQSGGNTGELFF. Written as DNA, the CDR3 is TGTGCCAGCAGCCAATCGGGGGGAAACACCGGGGAGCTGTTTTTT.